The 20 T cell receptor beta chains in this list originate from one sample, sequenced in a study of cytomegalovirus exposure and HLA in healthy donors. The PCR ran on 60 Vbeta and 13 Jbeta primers. This table comes from immunoSEQ multiplex PCR, and its TCRdb copy is limited to in-frame clones, with some not included. The sample lists about 90,000 clones, roughly 80% occurring once. Source material: PBMCs. The source of these receptors is a man younger than 35 in good health and CMV-seronegative.

This rearrangement joins TRBV14 to TRBJ2-1; 14 nucleotides agree with TRBD2. Trimming took 1 base from V and 15 from J; bases not matched to a gene: 11. Looked up from germline, CDR1 is SGHDN and CDR2 is FVKESK. The CDR3 spans 16 residues. CDR3 loop: CASSQASGLAGVGMFF. CDR3 nucleotide sequence: TGTGCCAGCAGCCAAGCCTCGGGACTAGCGGGAGTCGGGATGTTCTTC.

V and J are TRBV15 and TRBJ2-7; 15 positions match TRBD2. Germline V lookup: CDR1 LNHNV, CDR2 YYDKDF (reference sequence). The ends lost 3 bases at V and 2 bases at J; junction bases unmatched: 2. There are 16 residues in the CDR3. In DNA, the CDR3 is TGTGCCACCAGCAGGGGACTAGCGGGAGGCGCCTACGAGCAGTACTTC. Its protein product is CATSRGLAGGAYEQYF.

This chain joins TRBV6-5 and TRBJ2-7; 8 nucleotides line up with TRBD2. The CDR3 has 13 residues. The germline gives CDR1 MNHEY, CDR2 SVGAGI. J lost 2 bases, V lost 7 bases, and 4 bases had no gene match. CDR3: CASTRGGTYEQYF. The CDR3, as DNA: TGTGCCAGCACTCGGGGGGGAACCTACGAGCAGTACTTC.

As regards this clone: A junction boundary mismatches the germline segment, possibly from a read error. V and J are TRBV28 and TRBJ2-1; D perhaps matches TRBD2 (6 bases). Germline lookup yields CDR1 MDHEN and CDR2 SYDVKM. The CDR3 is 14 amino acids. The CDR3 is CASSFSTEGLVSVF. The CDR3 DNA reads TGTGCCAGCAGTTTCTCAACCGAGGGACTTGTCTCGGTCTTC.

The chain couples TRBV19 to TRBJ2-1, with 11 bases lining up with TRBD2. This CDR3 comprises 17 residues. V was pared by 3 bases and J by 8 bases, with 12 bases of the junction left unmatched. CDR1 is LNHDA, CDR2 SQIVND, per germline (reference sequence). This chain's CDR3 is CASSMTRLAGRGDEQFF. For the CDR3, the DNA is TGTGCCAGTAGTATGACCCGACTAGCGGGACGAGGCGATGAGCAGTTCTTC.

V usage is TRBV7-8 and J usage is TRBJ2-7, with 15 bases aligning to TRBD2. This CDR3 has 16 residues. Trimming at V came to 5 bases and at J to 4 bases, leaving 6 bases not matched to a gene. The V gene's germline CDR1 is SGHVS and CDR2 FQNEAQ. In DNA form, the CDR3 reads TGTGCCAGCAGCCGCGGACTAGCGGGAGGGAGGTACGAGCAGTACTTC. Its translation: CASSRGLAGGRYEQYF.

The V gene is TRBV5-5, the J gene TRBJ1-4, with a tentative D call TRBD1 (5 bases). Germline V CDR1 and CDR2: SGHKS, YYEKEE (reference sequence). The CDR3 has 15 residues. V shed 5 bases and J shed 6 bases, with 17 bases lying between them. The chain's CDR3 is CASRPDGRGHEKLFF. In nucleotides, the CDR3 is TGTGCCAGCAGGCCCGACGGGCGGGGACATGAAAAACTGTTTTTT.

The rearrangement joins TRBV11-2 to TRBJ1-2, with a weak D call TRBD1 (6 bases). CDR1 and CDR2 from the germline V gene are SGHAT and FQNNGV. The CDR3 is 18 amino acids. V lost 4 bases and J 2 bases, leaving 23 bases between the germline ends. CDR3 loop: CASSSLRGPGQTNYGYTF. CDR3 bases: TGTGCCAGCAGCTCACTTAGGGGTCCGGGACAAACGAACTATGGCTACACCTTC. Complete variable domain (other parts from reference TRBV11-2 and TRBJ1-2): EAGVAQSPRYKIIEKRQSVAFWCNPISGHATLYWYQQILGQGPKLLIQFQNNGVVDDSQLPKDRFSAERLKGVDSTLKIQPAKLEDSAVYLCASSSLRGPGQTNYGYTFGSGTRLTVV.

V is TRBV5-8 and J is TRBJ1-5; TRBD1 aligns across 7 bases. Germline V CDR1 and CDR2: SGHTS, YDEGEE. V shed 6 bases, J shed 2 bases, and the junction held 11 bases outside the gene matches. The CDR3 sequence is 16 residues long. As DNA, the CDR3 is TGTGCCAGCAACACGGGACAGACTAACGGCAATCAGCCCCAGCATTTT. Its protein is CASNTGQTNGNQPQHF.

The chain links TRBV7-9 to TRBJ1-4; 8 bases fit TRBD1. The CDR3 covers 17 residues. The V gene end was trimmed by 3 bases and the J gene end by 7 bases; junction bases not matched to a gene: 13. Per the germline V gene, CDR1 is SEHNR and CDR2 is FQNEAQ (reference sequence). DNA of the CDR3: TGTGCCAGCAGCTTTCGTCCCGGGACAGGTAGTCGTGAAAAACTGTTTTTT. It is translated as CASSFRPGTGSREKLFF.

The chain employs TRBV23-1 and TRBJ2-2; perhaps TRBD2 as D (5 bases). TRBV23-1 is placed among ORFs of uncertain function. V lost 3 bases and J lost 1, with 15 bases in between. The length of the CDR3 is 17 residues. The CDR3 DNA reads as TGCGCCAGCAGTCATGGAGGCAGATCATTGAACACCGGGGAGCTGTTTTTT. It encodes CASSHGGRSLNTGELFF.

The V call is TRBV29-1, the J call TRBJ1-1, with 12 bases matching TRBD1. CDR3 size: 13 residues. Germline-derived CDR1 and CDR2 are SQVTM and ANQGSEA. V was clipped by 5 bases and J by 11 bases; unmatched bases: 9. CDR3 protein: CSVMGQGAGRAFF. The DNA of the CDR3 is TGCAGCGTTATGGGACAGGGGGCAGGGAGGGCTTTCTTT.

The chain employs TRBV18 and TRBJ2-4; weak D call: TRBD1 (5 bases). The length of the CDR3 is 15 residues. Germline CDR1 KGHSH, CDR2 LQKENI. The V and J ends lost 2 bases and 8 bases respectively, with 16 bases between them. The CDR3 here is CASSPLGQGVDIQYF. In DNA, the CDR3 is TGTGCCAGCTCACCATTGGGGCAGGGCGTAGACATTCAGTACTTC.

J is TRBJ1-1 and V is TRBV9; D unresolved. With 0 bases removed from V and 3 bases from J, the gap between germline ends came to 6 bases. CDR1 SGDLS and CDR2 YYNGEE come from the germline V gene. This CDR3 spans 13 amino acids. CDR3 in amino acids: CASSVASDTEAFF. CDR3 sequence (DNA): TGTGCCAGCAGCGTAGCTAGTGACACTGAAGCTTTCTTT. Filled out from reference TRBV9 and TRBJ1-1, the complete variable domain reads DSGVTQTPKHLITATGQRVTLRCSPRSGDLSVYWYQQSLDQGLQFLIQYYNGEERAKGNILERFSAQQFPDLHSELNLSSLELGDSALYFCASSVASDTEAFFGQGTRLTVV.

The rearrangement links TRBV14 to TRBJ2-3; D is possibly TRBD2 (6 bases). V lost 1 base to trimming and J lost 4 bases, with 15 bases between them. In germline, CDR1 is SGHDN, CDR2 FVKESK. The CDR3 contains 16 residues. The CDR3 protein is CASSQVGGLVADTQYF. CDR3 coding DNA: TGTGCCAGCAGCCAAGTCGGGGGTCTTGTGGCAGATACGCAGTATTTT.

The chain is built from TRBV6-5 and TRBJ2-7; 10 bases are shared with TRBD1. The CDR3 length is 15 residues. V was pared by 6 bases and J by 3 bases, with 8 bases of the junction left unmatched. CDR1 and CDR2 (germline): MNHEY, SVGAGI. The CDR3 is CASSQGQGGFYEQYF. In nucleotides, the CDR3 is TGTGCCAGCAGCCAAGGACAGGGGGGGTTCTACGAGCAGTACTTC.

V usage is TRBV7-9 and J usage is TRBJ1-6; weak D call: TRBD1 (6 bases). CDR3 length equals 14 residues. The V and J ends lost 3 bases and 7 bases respectively, with 10 bases between them. Per the germline V gene, CDR1 is SEHNR and CDR2 is FQNEAQ (reference sequence). CDR3 sequence reads: CASSLRQDNSPLHF. Here the CDR3 DNA reads TGTGCCAGCAGCTTGAGACAGGACAATTCACCCCTCCACTTT.

A few counts support this clone. One end of the junction fails to match germline, which may point to a read error. The chain joins TRBV2 to TRBJ1-5; tentatively, D is TRBD1 (6 bases). This CDR3 spans 13 amino acids. Germline CDR1 is SNHLY and CDR2 is FYNNEI. This chain's CDR3 is CASSGVGDTLSYF. CDR3 in DNA: TGTGCCAGCAGTGGAGTGGGGGACACCCTCTCGTATTTT.

The chain has TRBV5-4 and TRBJ2-7; TRBD2 is a possible D gene (6 bases). Trimming removed 1 base at V and 7 bases at J, with 12 bases between. The CDR3 is 13 residues long. Germline CDR1 SGHNT, CDR2 YYREEE (reference sequence). CDR3 region: CASSLFALAEQYF. CDR3 nucleotide sequence: TGTGCCAGCAGCTTGTTTGCGCTAGCGGAGCAGTACTTC.

This chain uses TRBV28 with TRBJ2-5; D uncertain. This CDR3 is built from 14 residues. The germline V and J ends were trimmed by 0 bases and 4 bases, with 9 bases remaining between them. CDR1 is MDHEN, CDR2 SYDVKM, per germline. The CDR3 is CASSLWATPETQYF. The CDR3 DNA reads as TGTGCCAGCAGTTTATGGGCCACCCCAGAGACCCAGTACTTC.